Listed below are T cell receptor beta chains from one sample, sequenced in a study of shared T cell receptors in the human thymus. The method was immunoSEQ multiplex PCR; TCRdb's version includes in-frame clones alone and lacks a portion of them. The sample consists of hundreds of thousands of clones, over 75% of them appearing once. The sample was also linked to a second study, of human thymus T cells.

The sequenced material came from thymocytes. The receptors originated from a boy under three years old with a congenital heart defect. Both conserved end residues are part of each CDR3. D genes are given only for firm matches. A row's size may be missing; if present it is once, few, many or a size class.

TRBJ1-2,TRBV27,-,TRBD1,TGTGCCAGCAGTTGGGGACAGGGAGTATATGGCTACACCTTC,CASSWGQGVYGYTF
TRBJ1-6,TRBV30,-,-,TGTGCCTGCGTCCGCTCCTATAATTCCCCCCTCCACTTT,CACVRSYNSPLHF
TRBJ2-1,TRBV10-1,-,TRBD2,TGCGCCAGCAGTGAGTACCCGACGACTAGCGGGGGTGAGCAGTTCTTC,CASSEYPTTSGGEQFF
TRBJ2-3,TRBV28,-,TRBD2,TGTGCCAGCAGTTTCCGCCTCCGTATGCTAGCGGGAGACGTTAGCACAGATACGCAGTATTTT,CASSFRLRMLAGDVSTDTQYF
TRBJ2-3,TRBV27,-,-,TGTGCCAGCAGTTTGCAGCGTACAGATACGCAGTATTTT,CASSLQRTDTQYF
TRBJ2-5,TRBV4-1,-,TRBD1,TGCGCCAGCAGCCTCACGAACCGGGACAGACAAGAGACCCAGTACTTC,CASSLTNRDRQETQYF
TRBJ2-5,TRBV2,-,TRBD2,TGTGCCAGCAGTGTTCATCCGGGACTAGCGGGAGGGCGGGGGGAGACCCAGTACTTC,CASSVHPGLAGGRGETQYF
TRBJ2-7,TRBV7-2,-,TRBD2,TGTGCCAGCAGCCCAGGGACTAGCGCCATGTCCTACGAGCAGTACTTC,CASSPGTSAMSYEQYF
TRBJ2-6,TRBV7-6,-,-,TGTGCCAGCAGCTTGATTGATACGGAGCCTGGGGCCAACGTCCTGACTTTC,CASSLIDTEPGANVLTF
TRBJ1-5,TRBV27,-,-,TGTGCCAGCAGTTATCATAGCAATCAGCCCCAGCATTTT,CASSYHSNQPQHF
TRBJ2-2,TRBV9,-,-,TGTGCCAGCAGCGTAGCCCTGTCAGGAACCACCGGGGAGCTGTTTTTT,CASSVALSGTTGELFF
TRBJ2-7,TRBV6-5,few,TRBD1,TGTGCCAGCCGGGACAGTCTCTACGAGCAGTACTTC,CASRDSLYEQYF
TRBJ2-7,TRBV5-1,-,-,TGCGCCAGCAGGCGCGGCAGCGCGACGGGCGAGCAGTACTTC,CASRRGSATGEQYF
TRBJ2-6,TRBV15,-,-,TGTGCCACCAGCAGAAAGACTCACCGGGACACCAATAACTCTGGGGCCAACGTCCTGACTTTC,CATSRKTHRDTNNSGANVLTF
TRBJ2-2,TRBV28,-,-,TGTGCCAGCAGACGGACAACGAACACCGGGGAGCTGTTTTTT,CASRRTTNTGELFF
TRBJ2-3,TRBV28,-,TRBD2,TGTGCCAGCAGCCCTAACCTGGCGGGAGGCGGGGCGCAGTATTTT,CASSPNLAGGGAQYF
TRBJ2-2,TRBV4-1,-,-,TGCGCCAGCAGCCAAGATCGGGCCGGGGAGCTGTTTTTT,CASSQDRAGELFF
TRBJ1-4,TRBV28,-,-,TGTGCCAGCAAAACAGTAAATGAAAAACTGTTTTTT,CASKTVNEKLFF
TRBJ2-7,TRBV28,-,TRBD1,TGTGCCAGCAGTAGAGGACAGGCAAGCTCCTACGAGCAGTACTTC,CASSRGQASSYEQYF
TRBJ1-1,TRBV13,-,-,TGTGCCAGCAGCTCACAGACGGTTGAAGCTTTCTTT,CASSSQTVEAFF
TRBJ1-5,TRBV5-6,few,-,TGTGCCAGCAGCTTGGGCGGGAAGGGATGGGATCAGCCCCAGCATTTT,CASSLGGKGWDQPQHF
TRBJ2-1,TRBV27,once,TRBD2,TGTGCCAGCAGTTTATCTAGCGGGAGTAGTAATGAGCAGTTCTTC,CASSLSSGSSNEQFF
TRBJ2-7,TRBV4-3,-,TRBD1,TGCGCCAGCAGCCAAGGACAGGGAACCCCCTACGAGCAGTACTTC,CASSQGQGTPYEQYF
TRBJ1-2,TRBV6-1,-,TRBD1,TGTGCCAGCAGTGGTAACCCGGGACAGGCCTCCTATGGCTACACCTTC,CASSGNPGQASYGYTF
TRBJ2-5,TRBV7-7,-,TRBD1,TGTGCTAGCAGCTTATGGCACAGGGGCGAGACCCAGTACTTC,CASSLWHRGETQYF
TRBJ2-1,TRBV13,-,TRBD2,TGTGCCAGCAGCTTGGAACTAGCGGGGGTTCTCTACAATGAGCAGTTCTTC,CASSLELAGVLYNEQFF
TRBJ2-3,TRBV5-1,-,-,TGCGCCAGCACCGGCGGGAACCGGGGCAGCACAGATACGCAGTATTTT,CASTGGNRGSTDTQYF
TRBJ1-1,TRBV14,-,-,TGTGCCAGCAGCCCAGGACGGCTTAGGGGACTGGGCACTGAAGCTTTCTTT,CASSPGRLRGLGTEAFF
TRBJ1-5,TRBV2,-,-,TGTGCCAGCGCCTCGATTGGGGGGACTGTTGGGCAGCCCCAGCATTTT,CASASIGGTVGQPQHF
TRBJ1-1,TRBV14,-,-,TGTGCCAGCAGCCAAACAGTGAACACTGAAGCTTTCTTT,CASSQTVNTEAFF
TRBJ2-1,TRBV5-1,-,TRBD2,TGCGCCAGCAGCTTGGAGGTACTAGCGAAACAAACCTACAATGAGCAGTTCTTC,CASSLEVLAKQTYNEQFF
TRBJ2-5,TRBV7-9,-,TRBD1,TGTGCCAGCAGCCGACGGACAGGGCCTAGGGAGACCCAGTACTTC,CASSRRTGPRETQYF
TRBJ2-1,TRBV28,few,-,TGTGCCAGCAGAACCCCATCGGGTACTGAGCAGTTCTTC,CASRTPSGTEQFF
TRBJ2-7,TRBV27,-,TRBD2,TGTGCCAGCAGTGTCGCTCGAGCGGGAGGGGCGTACGAGCAGTACTTC,CASSVARAGGAYEQYF
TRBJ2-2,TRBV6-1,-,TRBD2,TGTGCCAGCAGTGAACGGGGGACTAGCGGGAGGACGAACACCGGGGAGCTGTTTTTT,CASSERGTSGRTNTGELFF
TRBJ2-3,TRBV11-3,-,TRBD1,TGTGCCAGCAGCTTAGACAGGGGGCAACACACAGATACGCAGTATTTT,CASSLDRGQHTDTQYF
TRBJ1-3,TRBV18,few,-,TGTGCCAGCTCACCGGCCCGGACAGCCTCTGGAAACACCATATATTTT,CASSPARTASGNTIYF
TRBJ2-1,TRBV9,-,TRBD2,TGTGCCAGCTCCCCTCAGCCCGCTAGCGGGGAGGGGTATGGCTCCTACAATGAGCAGTTCTTC,CASSPQPASGEGYGSYNEQFF
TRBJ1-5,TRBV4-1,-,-,TGCGCCAGCAGCCAAGAAGGGGACAAGTATAGCAATCAGCCCCAGCATTTT,CASSQEGDKYSNQPQHF
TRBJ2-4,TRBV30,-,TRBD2,TGTGCCTGGACCGTAGGACTAGCGGGGGGTAGTGAAGCCAAAAACATTCAGTACTTC,CAWTVGLAGGSEAKNIQYF
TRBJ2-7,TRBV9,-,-,TGTGCCAGCAGCGTAGGAGGAGGGGGCGCCCCCTACGAGCAGTACTTC,CASSVGGGGAPYEQYF
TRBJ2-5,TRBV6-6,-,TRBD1,TGTGCCAGCAGCGGGACAGCCCAAGAGACCCAGTACTTC,CASSGTAQETQYF
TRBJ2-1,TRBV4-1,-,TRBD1,TGCGCCAGCAGCCCCGGGACAGGGGAGGTCAATGAGCAGTTCTTC,CASSPGTGEVNEQFF
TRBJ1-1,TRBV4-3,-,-,TGCGCCAGCAGCCAAAAAAGCCCCAGAGGTCCCACCGTAGTGGGGAACACTGAAGCTTTCTTT,CASSQKSPRGPTVVGNTEAFF
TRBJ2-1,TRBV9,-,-,TGTGCCAGCAGCGTAAGCGGGCTCCTAGATGAGCAGTTCTTC,CASSVSGLLDEQFF
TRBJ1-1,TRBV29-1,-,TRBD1,TGCAGCGTTGATAAGGAATGCCGGGACAGGGTACCGAGGGAAGCTTTCTTT,CSVDKECRDRVPREAFF
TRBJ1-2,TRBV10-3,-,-,TGTGCCATCAGCAGTCATCCTTACTATGGCTACACCTTC,CAISSHPYYGYTF
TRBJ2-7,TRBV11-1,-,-,TGTGCCAGCAGCTTACGGGGGACCGAGCAGTACTTC,CASSLRGTEQYF
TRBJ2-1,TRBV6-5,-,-,TGTGCCAGCAGTGGGGGAGTAGTACGGGGGGAGCAGTTCTTC,CASSGGVVRGEQFF
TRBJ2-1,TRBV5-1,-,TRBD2,TGCGCCAGCAGCTTTCAAAGGACTAGCCCTGGGAATGAGCAGTTCTTC,CASSFQRTSPGNEQFF
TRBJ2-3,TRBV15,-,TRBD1,TGTGCCACCAGCAAACCCCGGCAGGGGGCTGCCACAGATACGCAGTATTTT,CATSKPRQGAATDTQYF